These 11 T cell receptor beta chains were all obtained from the same sample, sequenced in a study of blood T cell repertoires in COVID-19. The method was immunoSEQ multiplex PCR; TCRdb's version includes in-frame clones alone and lacks a portion of them. The sample yields fewer than 250,000 clones, about 86% seen once. The sample taken for sequencing was peripheral blood. The origin of the receptors is a man aged 50 or older with active or convalescent COVID-19.

The V and J genes are TRBV6-6 and TRBJ1-1; 7 nucleotides match TRBD1. After removal of 8 bases from V and 2 bases from J, the junction contained 2 bases not matched to a gene. The germline V gene encodes CDR1 MNHNY and CDR2 SVGAGI (reference sequence). There are 12 residues in the CDR3. The CDR3 sequence is CASYRGNTEAFF. DNA of the CDR3: TGTGCCAGCTACAGGGGAAACACTGAAGCTTTCTTT.

J is TRBJ1-1 and V is TRBV5-1; D remains unclear. V was pared by 0 bases and J by 4 bases, with 10 bases between. This CDR3 comprises 14 residues. The germline V gene encodes CDR1 SGHRS and CDR2 YFSETQ. The CDR3 reads CASSLEGGLTEAFF. As DNA, the CDR3 is TGCGCCAGCAGCTTGGAAGGAGGGCTCACTGAAGCTTTCTTT.

This CDR3 reads CASSLGNNYGYTF. The CDR3, as DNA: TGTGCCAGCAGCCTCGGGAATAACTATGGCTACACCTTC. The V gene is TRBV14, the J gene TRBJ1-2, with D unresolved. Germline V gene sequence: CDR1 SGHDN, CDR2 FVKESK. V dropped 4 bases and J dropped 1 base, with 7 bases sitting between them. The CDR3 contains 13 residues.

This clone is a singleton in its sample. V gene TRBV5-1 combines with J gene TRBJ1-5; D is ambiguous. Germline lookup yields CDR1 SGHRS and CDR2 YFSETQ. Trimming removed 1 base from V and 2 bases from J, with 16 bases in between. This CDR3 has 17 amino acids. CDR3 in DNA: TGCGCCAGCAGCTTGCTTCCGACGGGAGGTGGCAATCAGCCCCAGCATTTT. This translates into CASSLLPTGGGNQPQHF.

As for this clone: Other DNA sequences within the sample encode an identical CDR3. The chain carries TRBV20-1 and TRBJ2-7; D ambiguous. The CDR3 is 11 amino acids. Looked up from germline, CDR1 is DFQATT and CDR2 is SNEGSKA (reference sequence). V was trimmed by 2 bases and J by 3 bases, leaving 5 bases between them. The CDR3 nucleotides are TGCAGTGCTAGAAGAGTCTACGAGCAGTACTTC. It yields the protein CSARRVYEQYF.

Here the CDR3 DNA reads TGTGCCAGCAGCCCGAGGGGCCCTAGCGGCGAGCAGTACTTC. Encoded protein: CASSPRGPSGEQYF. This chain connects TRBV3-1 (or the pseudogene TRBV3-2) to TRBJ2-7; 7 bases fit TRBD2. Germline V gives CDR1 LGHDT, CDR2 YNNKEL (reference sequence). CDR3 length: 14 amino acids. Trimming cost V 4 bases and J 6 bases; bases outside gene matches: 9.

The chain is built from TRBV9 and TRBJ2-5; 10 nucleotides match TRBD1. With 0 bases clipped from V and 3 bases from J, the junction kept 5 bases outside the gene matches. Germline CDR1 is SGDLS and CDR2 is YYNGEE. This CDR3 contains 16 residues. CDR3: CASSVAVGTGEETQYF. CDR3 nucleotide sequence: TGTGCCAGCAGCGTAGCTGTCGGGACAGGGGAAGAGACCCAGTACTTC. The variable domain in full, completed from reference TRBV9 and TRBJ2-5, reads DSGVTQTPKHLITATGQRVTLRCSPRSGDLSVYWYQQSLDQGLQFLIQYYNGEERAKGNILERFSAQQFPDLHSELNLSSLELGDSALYFCASSVAVGTGEETQYFGPGTRLLVL.

The rearrangement uses TRBV18 and TRBJ1-1, with 10 bases aligning to TRBD1. This CDR3 comprises 15 residues. J lost 8 bases, V lost 2 bases, and 8 bases had no gene match. Germline values: CDR1 KGHSH, CDR2 LQKENI. CDR3: CASSPRTGGSQEAFF. The CDR3 DNA reads as TGTGCCAGCTCACCAAGGACAGGGGGATCCCAGGAAGCTTTCTTT.

The V call is TRBV19, the J call TRBJ1-2; D gene ambiguous. Germline V lookup: CDR1 LNHDA, CDR2 SQIVND (reference sequence). Trimming stripped 5 bases from V and 1 base from J, with 8 bases between. The CDR3 runs 13 residues. For the CDR3, the DNA is TGTGCCAGTAGTTACAGCCTTAACTATGGCTACACCTTC. Its protein is CASSYSLNYGYTF.

The chain combines TRBV25-1 with TRBJ1-1, with 8 bases that match TRBD1. CDR1 is MGHDK, CDR2 SYGVNS, per germline. J gave up 4 bases and V 0 bases, and 10 bases lay outside the gene matches. This CDR3 is 17 amino acids long. The CDR3 sequence: CASSEYPRGHVGTEAFF. The CDR3 nucleotides are TGTGCCAGCAGTGAATATCCCAGGGGGCATGTCGGCACTGAAGCTTTCTTT.

This chain joins TRBV12-3 or TRBV12-4 and TRBJ2-2; D may be TRBD2 (5 bases). CDR3 size: 13 residues. Written as DNA, the CDR3 is TGTGCAGCAAGGACTTCCAGTGAAGGGGAGCTGTTTTTT. Its translation: CAARTSSEGELFF.